This note documents a single T cell receptor (beta chain) sequence. Its cognate antigen is unknown. The data are from a study of identical twins. After template switching added a universal primer site, the resulting cDNA carried unique molecular identifiers. TCRdb re-analysed the 5' RACE reads in MiXCR, keeping a single row per CDR3 protein. The repertoire holds around 500,000 distinct CDR3 sequences, with 14% as singletons. The germline V and J ends were trimmed by 0 bases and 3 bases, with 8 bases remaining between them. CDR3 size: 14 residues. Germline lookup yields CDR1 MNHNS and CDR2 SASEGT. General observations from the study: Zero-insertion analyses were open to partial confounding by invariant MAIT and iNKT cells. Insertions ran lower in abundant cord blood beta clonotypes, though not in memory repertoires. Where out-of-frame alpha sequences were twin-shared, they showed excess low generation probability.

These data were also filed under a second study, of yellow fever vaccine responses in identical twins.

V usage is TRBV6-1 and J usage is TRBJ1-1, with D hard to call. Sequencing was carried out using CD4+ T cells sorted from blood. This sequence originates from a woman aged 18-29 years in good health. The CDR3 DNA is TGTGCCAGCAGTGAAGCAGGGTCGGACACTGAAGCTTTCTTT. It codes for CASSEAGSDTEAFF.